Shown below are 26 T cell receptor beta chains from a single sample sequenced in a study of patients and donors after allogeneic stem cell transplantation. TCRdb reprocessed the RT-PCR reads via MiXCR and lists one record per CDR3 protein. In the table there are about 110,000 distinct CDR3 sequences, 35% to 45% of which are singletons. The sequenced sample consisted of blood, either unsorted or a sorted T cell fraction (not recorded which). These receptors all come from a human donor who was either an allogeneic HSCT recipient or a stem cell or donor lymphocyte infusion donor (not recorded which). It is not recorded whose cells these are; they may come from a transplant donor.

V is TRBV7-6 and J is TRBJ2-7; TRBD2 matches 11 bases. From germline, CDR1 is SGHVS and CDR2 FNYEAQ. J gave up 2 bases and V 0 bases, and 3 bases lay outside the gene matches. CDR3 length: 16 amino acids. This chain's CDR3 is CASSLAVAGGPYEQYF. Written as DNA, the CDR3 is TGTGCCAGCAGCTTAGCTGTAGCGGGAGGGCCCTACGAGCAGTACTTC.

The chain employs TRBV6-5 and TRBJ2-7, with 8 bases lining up with TRBD1. This CDR3 is 14 amino acids long. The junction had 5 bases not matched to a gene; V was cut back by 4 bases and J by 3 bases. Germline CDR1 reads MNHEY; CDR2 reads SVGAGI. The CDR3 is CASSSPDRVYEQYF. The CDR3 DNA follows: TGTGCCAGCAGTTCCCCGGACAGGGTCTACGAGCAGTACTTC.

This clonotype has only a few counts. The J gene is TRBJ1-1, the V gene TRBV29-1; D is unclear. This CDR3 is 11 amino acids long. The V gene's germline CDR1 is SQVTM and CDR2 ANQGSEA. Trimming took 4 bases from V and 1 from J, leaving 4 bases between them. CDR3 region: CSVVRNTEAFF. Here the CDR3 DNA reads TGCAGCGTTGTTCGGAACACTGAAGCTTTCTTT.

The CDR3 reads CATSRPLRSNEKLFF. CDR3 coding DNA: TGTGCCACCAGCAGACCGTTACGGTCGAATGAAAAACTGTTTTTT. The chain uses TRBV15 and TRBJ1-4; D unresolved. CDR3 length: 15 amino acids. Germline V CDR1 and CDR2: LNHNV, YYDKDF (reference sequence). The V and J ends lost 2 bases and 5 bases respectively, with 12 bases between them.

V gene TRBV10-3 combines with J gene TRBJ1-1, with TRBD1 matching 12 bases. From germline, CDR1 is ENHRY and CDR2 SYGVKD. The CDR3 has 15 amino acids. V shed 6 bases and J 7 bases; nucleotides not matched to a gene: 9. This CDR3 reads CAIRPGQGAHSEAFF. In DNA form, the CDR3 reads TGTGCCATCAGGCCGGGACAGGGGGCGCATAGTGAAGCTTTCTTT.

This clonotype was counted a few times. V is TRBV30 and J is TRBJ1-4, with D possibly matching TRBD1 (5 bases). Germline loops: CDR1 GTSNPN, CDR2 SVGIG (reference sequence). CDR3 length: 10 residues. V lost 3 bases to trimming and J lost 11 bases, with 7 bases between them. The CDR3 protein is CAWRGDKLFF. For the CDR3, the DNA is TGTGCCTGGAGAGGGGACAAACTGTTTTTT.

The chain couples TRBV7-9 to TRBJ2-5; D possibly corresponds to TRBD1 (6 bases). V lost 10 bases, J lost 2 bases, and 14 bases lay in between. This CDR3 region has 13 residues. CDR1 is SEHNR, CDR2 FQNEAQ, per germline (reference sequence). Here the CDR3 DNA reads TGTGCCAAGGCGACAGGCCCTCAAGAGACCCAGTACTTC. Protein sequence: CAKATGPQETQYF.

The chain couples TRBV7-6 to TRBJ2-7; 7 positions agree with TRBD1. CDR1 and CDR2 (germline): SGHVS, FNYEAQ. After removal of 4 bases from V and 4 bases from J, the junction contained 7 bases not matched to a gene. The CDR3 contains 14 residues. CDR3 in amino acids: CASSSRQGDYEQYF. Written as DNA, the CDR3 is TGTGCCAGCAGCTCCCGGCAGGGGGATTACGAGCAGTACTTC. The full variable domain, completed using reference TRBV7-6 and TRBJ2-7, is GAGVSQSPRYKVTKRGQDVALRCDPISGHVSLYWYRQALGQGPEFLTYFNYEAQQDKSGLPNDRFSAERPEGSISTLTIQRTEQRDSAMYRCASSSRQGDYEQYFGPGTRLTVT.

The sample holds a few counts of this clonotype. The chain is built from TRBV6-5 and TRBJ2-1; D not certain. Germline CDR1 reads MNHEY; CDR2 reads SVGAGI. CDR3 size: 13 residues. V shed 0 bases and J shed 5 bases, with 5 bases lying between them. The CDR3 protein is CASSYSRHNEQFF. The CDR3 region has the DNA TGTGCCAGCAGTTACTCGAGACACAATGAGCAGTTCTTC.

The chain has TRBV10-3 and TRBJ2-5; D not resolved. CDR1 is ENHRY and CDR2 is SYGVKD in the germline V gene. V lost 4 bases and J 3 bases, leaving 6 bases between the germline ends. The CDR3 is made up of 12 amino acids. CDR3 DNA: TGTGCCATCAGTGTAACAGAAGAGACCCAGTACTTC. Translated, it gives CAISVTEETQYF.

Written as DNA, the CDR3 is TGCAGTGCTTACGCGCTAGCGGATGAGCAGTTCTTC. This gives the protein CSAYALADEQFF. The chain is built from TRBV20-1 and TRBJ2-1, with 7 bases lining up with TRBD2. J gave up 8 bases and V 5 bases, and 6 bases lay outside the gene matches. The CDR3 has 12 amino acids. Germline V gene data show CDR1 as DFQATT and CDR2 as SNEGSKA (reference sequence).

This clonotype has just a few counts. The chain links TRBV9 to TRBJ1-1; no reliable D call. V was shortened by 4 bases and J by 1 base, with 14 bases between the two germline ends. This CDR3 region has 15 residues. In germline, CDR1 is SGDLS, CDR2 YYNGEE. This chain's CDR3 is CASSPHPLGNTEAFF. The CDR3 DNA reads TGTGCCAGCAGCCCCCACCCTCTGGGGAACACTGAAGCTTTCTTT.

This chain links TRBV5-5 with TRBJ1-1; D not certain. Germline CDR1 is SGHKS and CDR2 is YYEKEE (reference sequence). CDR3 length equals 12 residues. Between the trimmed V and J ends, which lost 1 base and 4 bases, there was a span of 5 bases. This chain's CDR3 is CASSLLGTEAFF. The CDR3 coding sequence is TGTGCCAGCAGCTTGTTGGGCACTGAAGCTTTCTTT.

The chain combines TRBV12-3 or TRBV12-4 with TRBJ2-3; no clear D gene. Deletions cut 2 bases from V and 5 bases from J, with 5 bases between. The CDR3 length is 12 residues. The CDR3 bases are TGTGCCAGCAGTTTACCTAAAGATACGCAGTATTTT. It translates to CASSLPKDTQYF.

The genes are TRBV12-3 or TRBV12-4 and TRBJ1-5; D unresolved. Trimming left V 4 bases short and J 10 bases short, with 11 bases between. The CDR3 contains 12 residues. CDR3 region: CASSYDVAPQHF. The CDR3 DNA follows: TGTGCCAGCAGTTACGACGTGGCTCCCCAGCATTTT.

This sequence joins TRBV12-3 or TRBV12-4 and TRBJ1-2, with D perhaps TRBD1 (6 bases). V lost 2 bases to trimming and J lost 3 bases, with 13 bases between them. The CDR3 consists of 15 residues. DNA of the CDR3: TGTGCCAGCAGTTTAAGGGGGGACTTCTACTATGGCTACACCTTC. This translates into CASSLRGDFYYGYTF.

This clonotype was seen a handful of times. The chain combines TRBV9 with TRBJ2-5, with D possibly being TRBD1 (7 bases). The V end lost 3 bases, the J end lost 5 bases, and 17 bases lay between the germline ends. The CDR3 contains 15 residues. Germline V CDR1 and CDR2: SGDLS, YYNGEE. DNA of the CDR3: TGTGCCAGCAGCGACCGACAGGGAGGTCTGGAGACCCAGTACTTC. Its protein product is CASSDRQGGLETQYF.

This clonotype was picked up a small number of times. The V call is TRBV24-1, the J call TRBJ2-7; 9 bases map to TRBD1. J lost 2 bases, V lost 4 bases, and 5 bases had no gene match. The CDR3 spans 15 residues. CDR1 KGHDR and CDR2 SFDVKD come from the germline V gene. The DNA for the CDR3 is TGTGCCACCAGTGACCCGGGACAGGGCACCTACGAGCAGTACTTC. Amino acid sequence: CATSDPGQGTYEQYF.

This clonotype was observed a few times. The V call is TRBV30, the J call TRBJ1-2; D uncertain. Trimming removed 0 bases at V and 7 bases at J, with 9 bases between. The CDR3 sequence is 12 residues long. Per germline, CDR1 GTSNPN and CDR2 SVGIG (reference sequence). CDR3 nucleotide sequence: TGTGCCTGGAGTGTACGACTGGGTGGCTACACCTTC. Its protein is CAWSVRLGGYTF. Full variable domain (outside the CDR3, taken from reference TRBV30 and TRBJ1-2): SQTIHQWPATLVQPVGSPLSLECTVEGTSNPNLYWYRQAAGRGLQLLFYSVGIGQISSEVPQNLSASRPQDRQFILSSKKLLLSDSGFYLCAWSVRLGGYTFGSGTRLTVV.

This clonotype was observed a handful of times. The chain combines TRBV12-3 or TRBV12-4 with TRBJ2-3; the D call may be TRBD1 or TRBD2 (5 bases each). This CDR3 comprises 14 residues. V was cut by 1 base and J by 5 bases, with 10 bases left in between. CDR3 DNA: TGTGCCAGCAGTTTAGGGGGGACGCGAGATACGCAGTATTTT. Protein: CASSLGGTRDTQYF.

The chain couples TRBV5-1 to TRBJ1-2; no firm D call. The V gene's germline CDR1 is SGHRS and CDR2 YFSETQ. The ends were cut back, 2 bases at V and 3 bases at J, with 8 bases in the middle. The CDR3 spans 13 residues. CDR3 region: CASSFPGHYGYTF. Written as DNA, the CDR3 is TGCGCCAGCAGCTTCCCCGGACACTATGGCTACACCTTC.

This rearrangement joins TRBV20-1 to TRBJ1-2; D is unclear. This CDR3 contains 11 residues. Trimming took 4 bases from V and 7 from J, leaving 10 bases between them. Germline-derived CDR1 and CDR2 are DFQATT and SNEGSKA (reference sequence). The CDR3 nucleotides are TGCAGTGCTAAGTTGACCTCTGGCTACACCTTC. Its protein is CSAKLTSGYTF.

V is TRBV27 and J is TRBJ2-3, with 10 bases fitting TRBD1. There are 16 residues in the CDR3. Trimming took 1 base from V and 0 from J; bases not matched to a gene: 1. Germline V gives CDR1 MNHEY, CDR2 SMNVEV (reference sequence). CDR3 region: CASSLWTGGSTDTQYF. In DNA, the CDR3 is TGTGCCAGCAGTTTATGGACAGGGGGTAGCACAGATACGCAGTATTTT.

The chain couples TRBV24-1 to TRBJ2-1; D possibly corresponds to TRBD1 (6 bases). Germline values: CDR1 KGHDR, CDR2 SFDVKD. V lost 5 bases to trimming and J lost 3 bases, with 13 bases between them. The CDR3 has 15 amino acids. CDR3 residues: CATSAPDRYYNEQFF. CDR3 DNA: TGTGCCACCAGTGCCCCTGACAGGTACTACAATGAGCAGTTCTTC.

CDR3 amino acids: CASSTTGSYSPLHF. The DNA for the CDR3 is TGTGCCAGCAGCACGACAGGGTCCTATTCACCCCTCCACTTT. V gene TRBV28 combines with J gene TRBJ1-6, with 7 nucleotides matching TRBD1. Germline CDR1 and CDR2: MDHEN and SYDVKM. This CDR3 contains 14 residues. V dropped 6 bases and J dropped 8; count of bases not matched to a gene: 7. Combining the CDR3 with reference TRBV28 and TRBJ1-6 gives the whole variable domain DVKVTQSSRYLVKRTGEKVFLECVQDMDHENMFWYRQDPGLGLRLIYFSYDVKMKEKGDIPEGYSVSREKKERFSLILESASTNQTSMYLCASSTTGSYSPLHFGNGTRLTVT.

This chain uses TRBV28 with TRBJ2-5, with TRBD1 as a possible D gene (5 bases). Trimming took off 6 bases at V and 4 bases at J, with 9 bases between the two ends. CDR3 length: 12 amino acids. Germline V gene lookup returns CDR1 MDHEN and CDR2 SYDVKM. Here the CDR3 DNA reads TGTGCCAGCAGACAGGTTACAGAGACCCAGTACTTC. It yields the protein CASRQVTETQYF. Drawing the rest from reference TRBV28 and TRBJ2-5, the complete variable domain is DVKVTQSSRYLVKRTGEKVFLECVQDMDHENMFWYRQDPGLGLRLIYFSYDVKMKEKGDIPEGYSVSREKKERFSLILESASTNQTSMYLCASRQVTETQYFGPGTRLLVL.